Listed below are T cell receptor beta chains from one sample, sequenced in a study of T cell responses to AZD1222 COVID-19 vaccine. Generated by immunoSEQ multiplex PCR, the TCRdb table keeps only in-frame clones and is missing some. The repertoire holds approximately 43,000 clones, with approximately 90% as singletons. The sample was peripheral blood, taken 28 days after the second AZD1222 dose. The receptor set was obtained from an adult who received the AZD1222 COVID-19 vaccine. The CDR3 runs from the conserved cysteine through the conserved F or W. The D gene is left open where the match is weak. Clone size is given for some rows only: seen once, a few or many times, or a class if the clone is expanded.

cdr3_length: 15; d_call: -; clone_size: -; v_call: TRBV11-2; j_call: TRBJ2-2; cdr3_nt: TGTGCCAGCAGCTTAGGAAGGGCGCGAACCGGGGAGCTGTTTTTT; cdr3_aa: CASSLGRARTGELFF
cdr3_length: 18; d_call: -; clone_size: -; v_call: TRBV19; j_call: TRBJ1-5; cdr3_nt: TGTGCCAGTAGTCTCAGGCGACAGTTCGACTATAGCAATCAGCCCCAGCATTTT; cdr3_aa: CASSLRRQFDYSNQPQHF
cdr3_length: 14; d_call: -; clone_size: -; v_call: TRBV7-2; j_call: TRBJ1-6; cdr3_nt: TGTGCCAGCAGCTTAGGAGAGAGGGGTTCACCCCTCCACTTT; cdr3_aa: CASSLGERGSPLHF
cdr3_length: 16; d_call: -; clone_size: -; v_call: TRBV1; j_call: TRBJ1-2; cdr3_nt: TGCACCAGCAGCCGCCTAGGTGTGGGGAGATGGGATGGCTACACCTTC; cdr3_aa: CTSSRLGVGRWDGYTF
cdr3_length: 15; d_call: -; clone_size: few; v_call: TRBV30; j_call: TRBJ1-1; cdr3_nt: TGTGCCTGGAGTGACCTTGGAGCCCGGTCCGCTGAAGCTTTCTTT; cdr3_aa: CAWSDLGARSAEAFF
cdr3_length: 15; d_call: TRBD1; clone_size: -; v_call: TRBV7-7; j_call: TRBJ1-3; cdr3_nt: TGTGCCAGCAGCTTGGGAGGGGGCTATGGAAACACCATATATTTT; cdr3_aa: CASSLGGGYGNTIYF
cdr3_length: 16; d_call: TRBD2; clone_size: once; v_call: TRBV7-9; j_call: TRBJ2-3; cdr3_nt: TGTGCCAGCAGCTTAGGAGCTAGCGGGGATGTAGATACGCAGTATTTT; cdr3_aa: CASSLGASGDVDTQYF
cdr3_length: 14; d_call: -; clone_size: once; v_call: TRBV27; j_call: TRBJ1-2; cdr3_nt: TGTGCCAGCAGCCTCAGAGGGGACTACTATGGCTACACCTTC; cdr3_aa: CASSLRGDYYGYTF
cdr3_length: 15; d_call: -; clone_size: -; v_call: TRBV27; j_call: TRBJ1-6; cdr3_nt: TGTGCCAGCAGTTTTGAGGGAGGGGGTAATTCACCCCTCCACTTT; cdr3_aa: CASSFEGGGNSPLHF
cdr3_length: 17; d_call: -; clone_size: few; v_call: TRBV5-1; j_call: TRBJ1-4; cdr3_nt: TGCGCCAGCAGCTCGGAGGGCTCGGGGAGGGCTAATGAAAAACTGTTTTTT; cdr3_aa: CASSSEGSGRANEKLFF
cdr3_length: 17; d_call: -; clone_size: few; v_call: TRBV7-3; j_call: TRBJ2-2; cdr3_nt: TGTGCCAGCAGCGCCTTCGGGGCGAAAACGAACACCGGGGAGCTGTTTTTT; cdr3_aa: CASSAFGAKTNTGELFF
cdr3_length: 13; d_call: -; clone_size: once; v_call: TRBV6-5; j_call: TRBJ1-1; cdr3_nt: TGTGCCAGCGCGTACAGGGTGAACACTGAAGCTTTCTTT; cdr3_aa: CASAYRVNTEAFF
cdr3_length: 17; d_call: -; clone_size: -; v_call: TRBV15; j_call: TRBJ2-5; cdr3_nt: TGTGCCACCAGCAGAGATGGGGGCCTCGTGAGACAAGAGACCCAGTACTTC; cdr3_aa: CATSRDGGLVRQETQYF
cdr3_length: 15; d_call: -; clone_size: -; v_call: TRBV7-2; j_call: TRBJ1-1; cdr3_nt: TGTGCCAGCAGCTTAAGTGATACAGTACCGACTGAAGCTTTCTTT; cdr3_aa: CASSLSDTVPTEAFF
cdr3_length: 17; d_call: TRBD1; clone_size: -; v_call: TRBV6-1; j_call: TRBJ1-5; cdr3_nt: TGTGCCAGCAGTGCTCTGACCGGGACAGGGGAGGGTCAGCCCCAGCATTTT; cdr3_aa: CASSALTGTGEGQPQHF
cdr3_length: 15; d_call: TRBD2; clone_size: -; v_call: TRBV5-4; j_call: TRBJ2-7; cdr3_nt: TGTGCCAGCAGCTTTAGCGGGGGGGGCTTCTACGAGCAGTACTTC; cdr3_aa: CASSFSGGGFYEQYF
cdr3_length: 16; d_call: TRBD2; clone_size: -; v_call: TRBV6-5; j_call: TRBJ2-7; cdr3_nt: TGTGCCAGCAGTTACAACGCCGGGACTAGCGGGAACGGGCAGTACTTC; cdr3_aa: CASSYNAGTSGNGQYF
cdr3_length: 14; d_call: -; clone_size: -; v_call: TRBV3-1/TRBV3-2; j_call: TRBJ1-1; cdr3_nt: TGTGCCAGCAGCCAAGAAGGGGGGGGGCCTGAAGCTTTCTTT; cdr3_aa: CASSQEGGGPEAFF
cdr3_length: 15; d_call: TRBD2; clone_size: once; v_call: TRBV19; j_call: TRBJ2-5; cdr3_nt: TGTGCCAGTAGTTCTAGCGGGAGGGGACAAGAGACCCAGTACTTC; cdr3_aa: CASSSSGRGQETQYF
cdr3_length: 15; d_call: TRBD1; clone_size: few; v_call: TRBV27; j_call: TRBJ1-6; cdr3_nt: TGTGCCAGCAGTGGGACAGGGGTGGGGAATTCACCCCTCCACTTT; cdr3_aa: CASSGTGVGNSPLHF
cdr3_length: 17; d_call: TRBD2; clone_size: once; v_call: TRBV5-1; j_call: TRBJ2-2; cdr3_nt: TGCGCCAGCAGCTCCGGGACTAGCGGGAGTGTGACCGGGGAGCTGTTTTTT; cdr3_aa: CASSSGTSGSVTGELFF
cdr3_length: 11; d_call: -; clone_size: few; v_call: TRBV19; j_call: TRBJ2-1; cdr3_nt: TGTGCCAGTAGTGTCGGAGTAGAGCAGTTCTTC; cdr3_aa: CASSVGVEQFF
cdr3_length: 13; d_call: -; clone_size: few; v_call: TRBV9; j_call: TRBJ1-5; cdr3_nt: TGTGCCAGCAGCTCCCACGAAAATCAGCCCCAGCATTTT; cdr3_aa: CASSSHENQPQHF
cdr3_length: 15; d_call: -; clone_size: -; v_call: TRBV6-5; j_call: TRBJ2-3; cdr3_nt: TGTGCCAGCAGGTCCCGGGACCCCAACACAGATACGCAGTATTTT; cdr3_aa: CASRSRDPNTDTQYF
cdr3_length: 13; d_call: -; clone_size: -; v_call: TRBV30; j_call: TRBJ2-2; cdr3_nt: TGTGCCTGGAGTATTGGCTGGGCCGGGGAGCTGTTTTTT; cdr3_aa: CAWSIGWAGELFF
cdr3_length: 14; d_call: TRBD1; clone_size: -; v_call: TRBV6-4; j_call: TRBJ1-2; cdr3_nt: TGTGCCACCCGAACCCTCACAGGGGCCGGCGGCTACACCTTC; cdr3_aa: CATRTLTGAGGYTF
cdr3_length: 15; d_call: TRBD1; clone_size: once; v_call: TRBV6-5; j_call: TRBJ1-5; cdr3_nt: TGTGCCAGCAGGGCCGGGACAGGGGGCGCCCAGCCCCAGCATTTT; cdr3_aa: CASRAGTGGAQPQHF
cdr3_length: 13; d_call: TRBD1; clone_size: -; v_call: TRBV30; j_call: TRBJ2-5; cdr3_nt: TGTGCGTATACAGGGGGCCATCAAGAGACCCAGTACTTC; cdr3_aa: CAYTGGHQETQYF
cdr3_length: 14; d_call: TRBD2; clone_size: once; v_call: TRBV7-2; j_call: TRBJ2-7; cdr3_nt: TGTGCCAGCAGCTTCACTAGCGGGAGTGGCGAGCAGTACTTC; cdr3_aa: CASSFTSGSGEQYF
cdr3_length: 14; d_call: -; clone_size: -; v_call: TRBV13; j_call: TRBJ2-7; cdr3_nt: TGTGCCAGCAGCTTTTCGCAGGGTGTCTCCGAGCAGTACTTC; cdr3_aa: CASSFSQGVSEQYF
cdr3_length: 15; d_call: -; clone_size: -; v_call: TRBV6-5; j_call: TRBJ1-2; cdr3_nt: TGTGCCAGCAGTCCCGGGGGGCAGCTAAACTATGGCTACACCTTC; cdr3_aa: CASSPGGQLNYGYTF
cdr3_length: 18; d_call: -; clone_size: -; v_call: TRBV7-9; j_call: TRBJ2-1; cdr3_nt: TGTGCCAGCAGCTTAGGCGCGGCGGGGTCATTGGGCTACAATGAGCAGTTCTTC; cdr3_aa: CASSLGAAGSLGYNEQFF
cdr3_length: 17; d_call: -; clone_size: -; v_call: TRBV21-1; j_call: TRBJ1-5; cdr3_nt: TGTGCCAGCAGCACCGAACTTCCAGGGTATAGCAATCAGCCCCAGCATTTT; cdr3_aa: CASSTELPGYSNQPQHF
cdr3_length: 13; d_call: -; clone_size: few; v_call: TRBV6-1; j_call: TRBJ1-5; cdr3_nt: TGTGCCAGCAGTGAACCAGGGTGGCAGCCCCAGCATTTT; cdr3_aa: CASSEPGWQPQHF
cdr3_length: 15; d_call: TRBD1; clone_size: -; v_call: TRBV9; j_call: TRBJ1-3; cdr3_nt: TGTGCCAGCAGCCAACAGGGGCCCTCTGGAAACACCATATATTTT; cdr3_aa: CASSQQGPSGNTIYF
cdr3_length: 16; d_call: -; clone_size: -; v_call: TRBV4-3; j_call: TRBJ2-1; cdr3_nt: TGCGCCAGCAGCCAAGAATGGGAAAGGGATTACAATGAGCAGTTCTTC; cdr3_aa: CASSQEWERDYNEQFF
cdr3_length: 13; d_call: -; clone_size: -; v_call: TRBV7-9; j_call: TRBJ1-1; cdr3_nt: TGTGCCAGCAGCTTAGGACAGTACACTGAAGCTTTCTTT; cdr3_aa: CASSLGQYTEAFF
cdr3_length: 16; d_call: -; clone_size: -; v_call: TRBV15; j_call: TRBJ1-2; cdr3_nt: TGTGCCACCAGCACCGGAGGGGCAGGAGGGAACTATGGCTACACCTTC; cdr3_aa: CATSTGGAGGNYGYTF
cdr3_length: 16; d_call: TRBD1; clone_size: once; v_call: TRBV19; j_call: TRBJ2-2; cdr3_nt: TGTGCCAGTAGTATTCCTCGGACAGGGGGCTCCGGGGAGCTGTTTTTT; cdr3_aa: CASSIPRTGGSGELFF
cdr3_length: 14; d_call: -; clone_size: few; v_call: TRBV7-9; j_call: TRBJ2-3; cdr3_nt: TGTGCCAGCAGCTTAGGAGGAGATACAGATACGCAGTATTTT; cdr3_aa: CASSLGGDTDTQYF
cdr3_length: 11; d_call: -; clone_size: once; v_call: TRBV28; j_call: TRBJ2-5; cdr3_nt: TGTGCCACCACGTCGGCGGGGACCCAGTACTTC; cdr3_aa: CATTSAGTQYF
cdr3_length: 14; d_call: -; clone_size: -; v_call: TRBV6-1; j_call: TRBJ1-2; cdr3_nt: TGTGCCAGCAGTGAAGCAGGGGAAGCCTATGGCTACACCTTC; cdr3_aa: CASSEAGEAYGYTF
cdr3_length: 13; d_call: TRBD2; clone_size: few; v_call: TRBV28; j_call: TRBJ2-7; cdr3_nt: TGTGCCAGCAATTCCGGGACTACCTACGAGCAGTACTTC; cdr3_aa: CASNSGTTYEQYF
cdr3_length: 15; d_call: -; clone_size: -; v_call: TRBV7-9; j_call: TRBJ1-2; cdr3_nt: TGTGCCAGCAGAAAAATGGGGAGAACTAACTATGGCTACACCTTC; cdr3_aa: CASRKMGRTNYGYTF
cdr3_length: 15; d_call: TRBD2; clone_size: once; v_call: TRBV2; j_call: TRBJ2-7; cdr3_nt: TGTGCCAGCACCCTCGGACTAGCGGGAACATCCTTTTCAGACTTC; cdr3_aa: CASTLGLAGTSFSDF
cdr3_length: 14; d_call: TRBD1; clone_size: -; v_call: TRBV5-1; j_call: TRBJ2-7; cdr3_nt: TGCGCCAGCAGCTTTCGGACAGGGGACTACGAGCAGTACTTC; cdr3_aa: CASSFRTGDYEQYF
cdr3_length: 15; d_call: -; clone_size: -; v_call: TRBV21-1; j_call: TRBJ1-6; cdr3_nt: TGTGCCAGCAAGCCCCGGGGTGGTGGGTGTTCACCCCTCCACTTT; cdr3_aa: CASKPRGGGCSPLHF
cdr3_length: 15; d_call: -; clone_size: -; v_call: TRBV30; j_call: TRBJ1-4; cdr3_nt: TGTGCCTGGAGCGCCCAGGCGCCCACTAATGAAAAACTGTTTTTT; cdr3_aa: CAWSAQAPTNEKLFF
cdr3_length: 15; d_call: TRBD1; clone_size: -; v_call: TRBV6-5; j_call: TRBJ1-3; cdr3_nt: TGTGCCAGCAGTCGGACAGGGGTAGAAGGAAACACCATATATTTT; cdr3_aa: CASSRTGVEGNTIYF
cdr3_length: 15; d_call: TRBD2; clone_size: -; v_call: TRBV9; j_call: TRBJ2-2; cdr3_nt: TGTGCCAGCAGCGTGACTAGCGTGAACACCGGGGAGCTGTTTTTT; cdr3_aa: CASSVTSVNTGELFF
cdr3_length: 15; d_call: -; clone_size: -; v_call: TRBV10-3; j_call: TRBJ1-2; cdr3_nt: TGTGCCATCAGTGAGTCGACAGACCCGACTTATGGCTACACCTTC; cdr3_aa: CAISESTDPTYGYTF
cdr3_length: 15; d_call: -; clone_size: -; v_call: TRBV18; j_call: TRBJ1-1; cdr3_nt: TGTGCCAGCTCACCATCGACAGGTATGAACACTGAAGCTTTCTTT; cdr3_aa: CASSPSTGMNTEAFF
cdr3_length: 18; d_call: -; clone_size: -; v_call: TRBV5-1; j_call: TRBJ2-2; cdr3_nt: TGCGCCAGCAGCCTAACCGGGACCCCCAAAAGTGACACCGGGGAGCTGTTTTTT; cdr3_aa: CASSLTGTPKSDTGELFF